This T cell receptor (beta chain) was identified in a study of T cells expressing NK-cell markers. Study summary: Seven of eight sequenced donors tested HCMV-seropositive; one tested seronegative.

TCR beta cDNA was generated via 5'RACE template switching incorporating UMIs. With the 5' RACE reads reprocessed, TCRdb shows one record per CDR3 protein and no DNA. This sample lists about 460,000 distinct CDR3 sequences; its ten largest clones have more than 1.4%. The CDR3 has 19 amino acids. The receptor was derived from a woman aged 45-60 years in good health. The chain joins TRBV12-3 or TRBV12-4 to TRBJ2-3. Sequencing input: blood T cells: a sorted CD56 or NKG2C T cell subset, CD4+ or CD8+ T cells, or bulk PBMC T cells (not recorded which). The CDR3 region is CASRRPQFHQMIRTDTQYF.